This T cell receptor (beta chain) was retrieved from a study of T-cell memory formation after mild COVID-19. Remarks on this clonotype: Its specificity is unknown.

Study-wide results and limits: From day 15 to 85, contracting clones were balanced between CD4 and CD8, whereas later expanders leaned toward CD4+.

TCRdb recomputed calls from the 5' RACE reads with MiXCR, one row per CDR3 protein. The sample shows over 130,000 distinct CDR3 sequences, roughly 13% of them seen only once. Trimming took 7 bases from V and 4 from J, leaving 14 bases between them. There are 14 residues in the CDR3. The source of this sequence is an adult woman who had mild COVID-19 (a few samples of this study predate the infection). Cell type and time point are not known. The V gene is TRBV12-3 or TRBV12-4, the J gene TRBJ2-1, with D perhaps TRBD2 (5 bases). The sample comprised PBMCs or a T cell subset sorted from them (not recorded which). In DNA, the CDR3 is TGTGCCAGCAACGCCCCGGACTCGTACAATGAGCAGTTCTTC. Translation gives CASNAPDSYNEQFF.